This entry describes one T cell receptor beta chain. What it binds is unknown. The entry originates in a study of cytomegalovirus exposure and HLA in healthy donors. Whole-study results and caveats: Highly shared variants forming one cluster were likely a sequencing artifact. It was only CMV serostatus that was available as immune exposure information. Within a later analysis, the majority of CMV-associated TCR beta chains appeared HLA-restricted.

Trimming shortened V by 5 bases and J by 8 bases, and 19 bases separated the two germline ends. Germline V CDR1 and CDR2: SNHLY, FYNNEI. This CDR3 spans 15 amino acids. 13 Jbeta primers and 60 Vbeta primers were used for the PCR. TCRdb's copy holds only in-frame clones and misses some; the assay was immunoSEQ multiplex PCR. The sample contains 100,000 or so clones, around 75% of which appear only once. The clonotype was recovered from a man aged 40-49 years in good health and CMV-seronegative. This sequence joins TRBV2 and TRBJ2-1; weak D call: TRBD2 (6 bases). Sample: PBMCs. DNA of the CDR3: TGTGCCAGCAGTCTCCGGGACTCCCTTCTCGATGAGCAGTTCTTC. Translating gives CASSLRDSLLDEQFF.